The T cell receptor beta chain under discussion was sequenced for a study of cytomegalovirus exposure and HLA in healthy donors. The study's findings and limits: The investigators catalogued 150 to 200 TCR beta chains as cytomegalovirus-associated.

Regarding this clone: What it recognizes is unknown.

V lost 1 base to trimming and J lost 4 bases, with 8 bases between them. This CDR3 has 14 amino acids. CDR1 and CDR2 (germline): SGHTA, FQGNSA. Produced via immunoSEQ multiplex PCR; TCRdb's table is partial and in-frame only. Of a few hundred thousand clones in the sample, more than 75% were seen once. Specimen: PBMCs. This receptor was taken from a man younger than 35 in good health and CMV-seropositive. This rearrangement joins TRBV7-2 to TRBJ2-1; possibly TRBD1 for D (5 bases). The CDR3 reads CASSLETVYNEQFF. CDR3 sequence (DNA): TGTGCCAGCAGCTTAGAGACAGTATACAATGAGCAGTTCTTC.